Below, 29 T cell receptor beta chains from the same sample are listed, as sequenced in a study of blood T cell repertoires in COVID-19. The protocol was immunoSEQ multiplex PCR, while the TCRdb copy is restricted to in-frame clones and leaves out a portion. The profile shows hundreds of thousands of clones, 80% to 90% of them singletons. What was sequenced was PBMCs or T cells enriched from blood (not recorded which). These receptors were taken from a woman in her 50s in a cohort exposed to, infected with or recovered from COVID-19 (not recorded which).

This clone was found a few times. The V call is TRBV30, the J call TRBJ1-6; D may be TRBD1 (5 bases). Trimming cost V 0 bases and J 9 bases, with 15 bases left between them. Looked up from germline, CDR1 is GTSNPN and CDR2 is SVGIG (reference sequence). This CDR3 has 15 amino acids. CDR3 protein: CAWSVPGRVGSPLHF. The CDR3 DNA reads as TGTGCCTGGAGTGTACCAGGCAGGGTGGGTTCACCCCTCCACTTT.

This clone was seen just once. The V call is TRBV4-3, the J call TRBJ1-3; no clear D. The CDR3 has 13 residues. Trimming took 0 bases from V and 5 from J, leaving 5 bases between them. Germline CDR1 LGHNA, CDR2 YSLEER. CDR3 loop: CASSQDSRNTIYF. The CDR3 nucleotides read TGCGCCAGCAGCCAAGATTCTAGAAACACCATATATTTT.

The chain couples TRBV9 to TRBJ1-1; no clear D. Trimming pared 2 bases from V and 0 bases from J, leaving 8 bases between. The germline CDR1 and CDR2 sequences are SGDLS and YYNGEE. CDR3 length: 14 residues. The DNA for the CDR3 is TGTGCCAGCAGCGTGGAGGTAGTGAACACTGAAGCTTTCTTT. Its protein is CASSVEVVNTEAFF.

The chain links TRBV10-3 to TRBJ2-1; 10 bases align to TRBD2. The V gene's germline CDR1 is ENHRY and CDR2 SYGVKD. J lost 6 bases, V lost 9 bases, and 2 bases had no gene match. The CDR3 consists of 12 residues. This CDR3 reads CAIAGGSNEQFF. In nucleotides, the CDR3 is TGTGCCATAGCGGGGGGGTCCAATGAGCAGTTCTTC.

The rearrangement links TRBV7-9 to TRBJ1-1; 7 bases line up with TRBD1. The germline V gene has CDR1 SEHNR and CDR2 FQNEAQ (reference sequence). After removal of 3 bases from V and 4 bases from J, the junction contained 5 bases not matched to a gene. The CDR3 is 14 amino acids. CDR3 in DNA: TGTGCCAGCAGCTTTGATTACAGGGGCACTGAAGCTTTCTTT. As protein: CASSFDYRGTEAFF.

This clone came up a few times. This specimen includes other DNA sequences encoding the same CDR3. This sequence joins TRBV12-3 or TRBV12-4 and TRBJ1-2; maybe TRBD1 (6 bases). The V and J ends lost 2 bases and 6 bases respectively, with 10 bases between them. This CDR3 has 13 residues. The CDR3 is CASSLSGHNGYTF. In DNA form, the CDR3 reads TGTGCCAGCAGTTTATCGGGACACAATGGCTACACCTTC.

This chain uses TRBV4-3 with TRBJ1-6; the D gene is possibly TRBD1 (5 bases). The CDR3 loop spans 18 amino acids. Trimming shortened V by 1 base and J by 5 bases, and 18 bases separated the two germline ends. CDR1 LGHNA and CDR2 YSLEER come from the germline V gene. The CDR3 DNA reads as TGCGCCAGCAGCCAAGGCGCAGGGACTCCCCCCAATAATTCACCCCTCCACTTT. Its translation is CASSQGAGTPPNNSPLHF.

DNA of the CDR3: TGTGCCAGCGGGAGGATGTCCGGGGAGCTGTTTTTT. This translates into CASGRMSGELFF. V usage is TRBV6-5 and J usage is TRBJ2-2; possible D gene TRBD2, 6 bases. The V and J ends lost 8 bases and 6 bases respectively, with 10 bases between them. Germline values: CDR1 MNHEY, CDR2 SVGAGI. The CDR3 has 12 amino acids.

The rearrangement joins TRBV2 to TRBJ1-5; D call uncertain. This CDR3 region has 14 residues. The germline CDR1 and CDR2 sequences are SNHLY and FYNNEI. Trimming removed 1 base at V and 5 bases at J, with 9 bases between. The CDR3 spells CASSEGTLYQPQHF. CDR3 nucleotide sequence: TGTGCCAGCAGTGAAGGAACTCTTTATCAGCCCCAGCATTTT.

The rearrangement joins TRBV5-1 to TRBJ2-7; possible D gene TRBD1, 6 bases. The V gene's germline CDR1 is SGHRS and CDR2 YFSETQ. V lost 1 base and J 1 base, leaving 9 bases between the germline ends. This CDR3 region has 14 residues. In DNA form, the CDR3 reads TGCGCCAGCAGCTTGCACAGGGATTCCTACGAGCAGTACTTC. Its translation: CASSLHRDSYEQYF.

The CDR3 region is CASSIRRGFLYGYTF. Written as DNA, the CDR3 is TGTGCCAGCAGTATACGCAGGGGATTTCTCTATGGCTACACCTTC. This chain connects TRBV27 to TRBJ1-2; D possibly corresponds to TRBD1 (6 bases). V dropped 5 bases and J dropped 4 bases, with 17 bases sitting between them. Looked up from germline, CDR1 is MNHEY and CDR2 is SMNVEV (reference sequence). CDR3 length: 15 residues.

The chain combines TRBV7-9 with TRBJ2-5, with D tentatively TRBD1 (6 bases). In germline, CDR1 is SEHNR, CDR2 FQNEAQ (reference sequence). Trimming removed 5 bases at V and 2 bases at J, with 9 bases between. CDR3 length equals 13 residues. This CDR3 reads CASSQQGQETQYF. The CDR3, as DNA: TGTGCCAGCAGCCAACAGGGACAAGAGACCCAGTACTTC.

The V call is TRBV27, the J call TRBJ2-2; 10 bases align to TRBD2. CDR1 MNHEY and CDR2 SMNVEV come from the germline V gene (reference sequence). Trimming took 6 bases from V and 4 from J; bases not matched to a gene: 8. The CDR3 sequence is 16 residues long. The CDR3 coding sequence is TGTGCCAGCAGGTTTCAGCGGGGGGGTGGCACCGGGGAGCTGTTTTTT. Residues: CASRFQRGGGTGELFF.

The chain employs TRBV18 and TRBJ1-5; 11 bases align to TRBD1. CDR1 is KGHSH, CDR2 LQKENI, per germline. J was trimmed by 13 bases and V by 0 bases; bases with no gene match: 2. This CDR3 spans 13 amino acids. The CDR3 DNA is TGTGCCAGCTCACCACCGGGACAGGGGGGTCAGCATTTT. Residues: CASSPPGQGGQHF. The full variable domain, in which reference TRBV18 and TRBJ1-5 provide the parts outside the CDR3, is NAGVMQNPRHLVRRRGQEARLRCSPMKGHSHVYWYRQLPEEGLKFMVYLQKENIIDESGMPKERFSAEFPKEGPSILRIQQVVRGDSAAYFCASSPPGQGGQHFGDGTRLSIL.

The J gene is TRBJ1-2, the V gene TRBV21-1; TRBD1 reflects the table's D call only, with no check against the DNA. TRBV21-1 is deemed a pseudogene. The CDR3 length is 14 residues. CDR3 amino acids: CASSIPQGAKGYTF. The CDR3 nucleotides are TGTGCCAGCAGCATACCACAGGGGGCGAAAGGCTACACCTTC.

V and J are TRBV9 and TRBJ1-5, with a possible D match to TRBD1 (5 bases). Germline V gene lookup returns CDR1 SGDLS and CDR2 YYNGEE. The length of the CDR3 is 14 residues. Trimming pared 0 bases from V and 6 bases from J, leaving 10 bases between. The chain's CDR3 is CASSVGGVGQPQHF. In DNA, the CDR3 is TGTGCCAGCAGCGTAGGGGGGGTCGGTCAGCCCCAGCATTTT.

The V and J genes are TRBV27 and TRBJ1-6, with a possible D match to TRBD1 (5 bases). Germline CDR1 reads MNHEY; CDR2 reads SMNVEV (reference sequence). The CDR3 has 16 amino acids. Trimming removed 0 bases from V and 6 bases from J, with 12 bases in between. The chain's CDR3 is CASSLSGGRINSPLHF. The CDR3 region has the DNA TGTGCCAGCAGTTTATCGGGGGGACGGATTAATTCACCCCTCCACTTT.

This clone showed up just once. This chain links TRBV7-2 with TRBJ1-3, with 12 nucleotides matching TRBD1. V lost 4 bases to trimming and J lost 4 bases; unmatched junction nucleotides: 5. The germline gives CDR1 SGHTA, CDR2 FQGNSA. The CDR3 loop spans 16 amino acids. The CDR3 DNA follows: TGTGCCAGCAGCTACGCCGGGACAGGGGGCGGAAACACCATATATTTT. This encodes CASSYAGTGGGNTIYF.

The rearrangement uses TRBV6-5 and TRBJ2-5; D unresolved. Germline-derived CDR1 and CDR2 are MNHEY and SVGAGI. The CDR3 has 13 amino acids. V lost 9 bases to trimming and J lost 0 bases, with 11 bases between them. This chain's CDR3 is CASRGRNQETQYF. The CDR3 coding sequence is TGTGCCAGTCGAGGCCGGAACCAAGAGACCCAGTACTTC.

V gene TRBV5-1 combines with J gene TRBJ2-3; 8 positions agree with TRBD2. This CDR3 comprises 17 residues. J gave up 4 bases and V 4 bases, and 14 bases lay outside the gene matches. Germline CDR1 reads SGHRS; CDR2 reads YFSETQ. Written as DNA, the CDR3 is TGCGCCAGCAGCGATGGGACTGCTCCGGGGGGGCCAGATACGCAGTATTTT. Its translation is CASSDGTAPGGPDTQYF.

This clone was seen a single time. The V and J genes are TRBV7-8 and TRBJ1-5; a possible D gene is TRBD1 (6 bases). The CDR3 length is 15 residues. V was cut by 5 bases and J by 2 bases, with 13 bases left in between. The V gene's germline CDR1 is SGHVS and CDR2 FQNEAQ. The CDR3 DNA is TGTGCCAGCAGCGCAAACGCAGGGGGCAATCAGCCCCAGCATTTT. As protein: CASSANAGGNQPQHF.

The chain couples TRBV11-1 to TRBJ2-4, with D maybe TRBD1 (6 bases). The germline gives CDR1 SGHAT, CDR2 FQDESV (reference sequence). The CDR3 length is 16 residues. Between the trimmed V and J ends, which lost 4 bases and 1 base, there was a span of 14 bases. This CDR3 is CASSSAERGAKNIQYF. The CDR3 bases are TGTGCCAGCAGCTCGGCCGAGAGGGGGGCCAAAAACATTCAGTACTTC.

Note on this clone: Within the sample, other DNA sequences also encode this same CDR3. V usage is TRBV25-1 and J usage is TRBJ1-4; 7 bases agree with TRBD1. The CDR3 consists of 13 residues. With 6 bases clipped from V and 7 bases from J, the junction kept 5 bases outside the gene matches. Germline V CDR1 and CDR2: MGHDK, SYGVNS. The CDR3 DNA reads as TGTGCCAGCAGGAGGGGGCAGGGTGAAAAACTGTTTTTT. This translates into CASRRGQGEKLFF. Based on the CDR3 plus reference TRBV25-1 and TRBJ1-4, the full variable domain is EADIYQTPRYLVIGTGKKITLECSQTMGHDKMYWYQQDPGMELHLIHYSYGVNSTEKGDLSSESTVSRIRTEHFPLTLESARPSHTSQYLCASRRGQGEKLFFGSGTQLSVL.

This chain links TRBV4-1 with TRBJ1-2; D is uncertain. Germline loops: CDR1 MGHRA, CDR2 YSYEKL. The V gene lost 0 bases and the J gene lost 8 bases, with 13 bases spanning the gap. The CDR3 loop spans 14 amino acids. The CDR3 nucleotides read TGCGCCAGCAGCCAAGATCGATTGCCCCTAGGCTACACCTTC. Encoded protein: CASSQDRLPLGYTF.

The chain links TRBV7-8 to TRBJ1-3; no definite D call. Between the trimmed V and J ends, which lost 1 base and 3 bases, there was a span of 7 bases. CDR3 length: 14 residues. Germline values: CDR1 SGHVS, CDR2 FQNEAQ. For the CDR3, the DNA is TGTGCCAGCAGCTTAGGGGCTTTTGGAAACACCATATATTTT. This sequence encodes CASSLGAFGNTIYF.

This clone was seen once. J is TRBJ2-3 and V is TRBV2; TRBD2 matches 16 bases. Germline trimming cut 6 bases from V and 3 bases from J; bases unmatched to any gene: 6. The CDR3 is made up of 17 amino acids. The V gene's germline CDR1 is SNHLY and CDR2 FYNNEI. As DNA, the CDR3 is TGTGCCAGCAGCCCCGGGACTAGCGGGGGGGCGACAGATACGCAGTATTTT. It encodes CASSPGTSGGATDTQYF.

The V and J genes are TRBV11-3 and TRBJ2-5, with 14 bases identical to TRBD2. This CDR3 has 15 residues. The germline gives CDR1 SGHNT, CDR2 YENEEA. V shed 5 bases, J shed 3 bases, and the junction held 2 bases outside the gene matches. The DNA for the CDR3 is TGTGCCAGCAGCACGGGACTAGCGGGGGAAGAGACCCAGTACTTC. It codes for CASSTGLAGEETQYF.

This clone was observed a few times. The chain links TRBV19 to TRBJ2-3, with 9 positions matching TRBD2. Germline trimming cut 6 bases from V and 2 bases from J; bases unmatched to any gene: 6. Per the germline V gene, CDR1 is LNHDA and CDR2 is SQIVND (reference sequence). This CDR3 comprises 15 residues. The CDR3 reads CASRGLAHITDTQYF. DNA of the CDR3: TGTGCCAGTAGGGGACTAGCCCATATCACAGATACGCAGTATTTT.

The count of this clone is one. The chain carries TRBV5-1 and TRBJ1-1; D might be TRBD1 (5 bases). Germline CDR1 is SGHRS and CDR2 is YFSETQ. V lost 6 bases to trimming and J lost 5 bases, with 14 bases between them. The CDR3 length is 13 residues. CDR3 coding DNA: TGCGCCAGCAAAAAGGGGTCGAAGACTGAAGCTTTCTTT. As protein: CASKKGSKTEAFF.